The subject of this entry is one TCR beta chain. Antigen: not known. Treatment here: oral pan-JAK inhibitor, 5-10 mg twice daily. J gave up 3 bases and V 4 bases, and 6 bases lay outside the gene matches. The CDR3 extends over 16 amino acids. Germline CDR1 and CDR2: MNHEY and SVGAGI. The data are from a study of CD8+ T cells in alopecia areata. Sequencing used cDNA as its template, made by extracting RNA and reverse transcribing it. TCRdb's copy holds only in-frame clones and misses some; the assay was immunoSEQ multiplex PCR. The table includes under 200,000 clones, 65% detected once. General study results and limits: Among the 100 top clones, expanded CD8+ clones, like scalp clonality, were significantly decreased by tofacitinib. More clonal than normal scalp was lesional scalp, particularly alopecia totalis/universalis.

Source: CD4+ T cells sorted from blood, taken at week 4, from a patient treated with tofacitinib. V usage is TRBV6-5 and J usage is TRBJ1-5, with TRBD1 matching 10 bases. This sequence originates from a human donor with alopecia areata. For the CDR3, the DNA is TGTGCCAGCAGTTCGCAGGGGACAGGGGTCAATCAGCCCCAGCATTTT. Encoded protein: CASSSQGTGVNQPQHF.